Listed here are 16 T cell receptor beta chains from one sample, sequenced in a study of OX40 agonist ivuxolimab in advanced cancers. Assay used: immunoSEQ multiplex PCR; TCRdb lists only in-frame clones, some missing. The repertoire has more than 12,000 clones, more than 70% of them found once; the top ten carry around a third. The sample was CD4+ or CD8+ T cells sorted from blood, taken in a trial of the OX40 agonist ivuxolimab. The receptors originated from an adult with an advanced solid tumor such as melanoma, head and neck, liver or kidney cancer.

The genes are TRBV30 and TRBJ2-7; TRBD1 matches 9 bases. V dropped 5 bases and J dropped 3; count of bases not matched to a gene: 8. CDR1 is GTSNPN, CDR2 SVGIG, per germline (reference sequence). There are 14 residues in the CDR3. As DNA, the CDR3 is TGTGCCTGGGCACAGGGGACAGGGAGCTACGAGCAGTACTTC. Protein product: CAWAQGTGSYEQYF.

The chain's CDR3 is CASSLVSVTGELFF. CDR3 nucleotides: TGTGCCAGCAGCTTGGTCTCTGTGACCGGGGAGCTGTTTTTT. V is TRBV5-6 and J is TRBJ2-2; D is uncertain. The CDR3 extends over 14 amino acids. In germline, CDR1 is SGHDT, CDR2 YYEEEE. V lost 0 bases to trimming and J lost 5 bases, with 8 bases between them. The whole variable domain, filled in from reference TRBV5-6 and TRBJ2-2, reads DAGVTQSPTHLIKTRGQQVTLRCSPKSGHDTVSWYQQALGQGPQFIFQYYEEEERQRGNFPDRFSGHQFPNYSSELNVNALLLGDSALYLCASSLVSVTGELFFGEGSRLTVL.

The chain carries TRBV4-3 and TRBJ2-7; weak D call: TRBD2 (7 bases). V lost 0 bases and J 1 base, leaving 16 bases between the germline ends. CDR3 length equals 17 residues. CDR1 LGHNA and CDR2 YSLEER come from the germline V gene. The CDR3 DNA reads as TGCGCCAGCAGCCAAGACCCAAGTGGGAGGGGGTCCTACGAGCAGTACTTC. As protein: CASSQDPSGRGSYEQYF.

The rearrangement joins TRBV27 to TRBJ2-7; D is undetermined. The germline V gene encodes CDR1 MNHEY and CDR2 SMNVEV (reference sequence). V lost 8 bases, J lost 1 base, and 12 bases lay in between. The CDR3 runs 13 residues. CDR3 in amino acids: CASGSRRSYEQYF. Here the CDR3 DNA reads TGTGCCAGCGGATCCCGGCGGTCCTACGAGCAGTACTTC.

As regards this clone: Different DNA sequences within this sample yield the same CDR3. The chain combines TRBV19 with TRBJ2-7; 7 positions match TRBD1. Trimming took 5 bases from V and 2 from J; bases not matched to a gene: 3. Germline loops: CDR1 LNHDA, CDR2 SQIVND (reference sequence). The length of the CDR3 is 13 residues. Here the CDR3 reads CASSEGQTYEQYF. Written as DNA, the CDR3 is TGTGCCAGTAGTGAGGGACAGACCTACGAGCAGTACTTC.

The chain joins TRBV6-4 to TRBJ2-2; TRBD2 might be the D (5 bases). The CDR3 runs to 14 residues. Deletions cut 3 bases from V and 6 bases from J, with 11 bases between. Germline V gene sequence: CDR1 MRHNA, CDR2 SNTAGT. Here the CDR3 DNA reads TGTGCCAGCAGTGATGAGGGTGGCGCCGGGGAGCTGTTTTTT. Translating gives CASSDEGGAGELFF.

The rearrangement uses TRBV9 and TRBJ2-3; the D gene is possibly TRBD1 (7 bases). CDR3 size: 15 residues. Germline V CDR1 and CDR2: SGDLS, YYNGEE. Trimming stripped 0 bases from V and 4 bases from J, with 12 bases between. The CDR3, as DNA: TGTGCCAGCAGCGTAGTGGGCAGGGGGGCAGATACGCAGTATTTT. Amino acid sequence: CASSVVGRGADTQYF.

The genes are TRBV27 and TRBJ1-5, with D unclear. CDR3 length: 15 residues. V lost 1 base and J 0 bases, leaving 7 bases between the germline ends. Germline CDR1 and CDR2: MNHEY and SMNVEV (reference sequence). The CDR3 spells CASSLYGVSNQPQHF. The CDR3 bases are TGTGCCAGCAGTTTATATGGGGTTAGCAATCAGCCCCAGCATTTT.

The CDR3 sequence is CASSPGLVGGVGELFF. In DNA form, the CDR3 reads TGTGCCAGCAGCCCCGGACTAGTAGGGGGAGTCGGGGAGCTGTTTTTT. The rearrangement uses TRBV5-6 and TRBJ2-2; D is possibly TRBD2 (7 bases). There are 16 residues in the CDR3. Germline CDR1 and CDR2: SGHDT and YYEEEE. V lost 4 bases, J lost 7 bases, and 20 bases lay in between.

The chain links TRBV7-9 to TRBJ2-7; D tentatively fits TRBD1 or TRBD2 (5 bases each). This CDR3 has 14 amino acids. Trimming took 5 bases from V and 0 from J, leaving 11 bases between them. In germline, CDR1 is SEHNR, CDR2 FQNEAQ (reference sequence). The CDR3 loop is CASSPGTSSYEQYF. The CDR3 DNA follows: TGTGCCAGCAGCCCCGGGACCAGCTCCTACGAGCAGTACTTC.

The V and J genes are TRBV5-6 and TRBJ1-5, with TRBD1 matching 7 bases. There are 17 residues in the CDR3. CDR1 is SGHDT, CDR2 YYEEEE, per germline. V dropped 2 bases and J dropped 8; count of bases not matched to a gene: 16. DNA of the CDR3: TGTGCCAGCAGCTTCTCCGGACAGGCCACCGCATGGGAGCCCCAGCATTTT. It encodes CASSFSGQATAWEPQHF.

The rearrangement joins TRBV6-6 to TRBJ2-1; 14 positions match TRBD2. The V gene's germline CDR1 is MNHNY and CDR2 SVGAGI (reference sequence). There are 16 residues in the CDR3. V was clipped by 6 bases and J by 3 bases; unmatched bases: 4. The DNA of the CDR3 is TGTGCCAGCAGCAGACTAGCGGGAGGGAACTACAATGAGCAGTTCTTC. Protein: CASSRLAGGNYNEQFF.

The chain has TRBV7-2 and TRBJ1-4; D not certain. The CDR3 runs to 17 residues. From germline, CDR1 is SGHTA and CDR2 FQGNSA. The V end was cut by 1 base, the J end by 2 bases, with 14 bases between. The CDR3 protein is CASSLGVVEITNEKLFF. The CDR3 DNA follows: TGTGCCAGCAGCTTAGGGGTGGTGGAGATCACTAATGAAAAACTGTTTTTT.

CDR3 sequence (DNA): TGTGCCAGCAGCTTAACTTCGCGAGCGGGAGAGTCCTACAATGAGCAGTTCTTC. As protein: CASSLTSRAGESYNEQFF. This chain uses TRBV7-9 with TRBJ2-1; 8 nucleotides line up with TRBD2. The trim removed 2 bases at V and 1 base at J, leaving 10 bases unmatched. CDR3 size: 18 residues. From germline, CDR1 is SEHNR and CDR2 FQNEAQ (reference sequence).

Points on this clone: One end of the junction varies from germline; a read error may be responsible. The V gene is TRBV7-8, the J gene TRBJ2-1; 7 bases fit TRBD2. The CDR3 covers 14 residues. Per germline, CDR1 SGHVS and CDR2 FQNEAQ. The CDR3 reads CASSLGVGREDSVF. CDR3 sequence (DNA): TGTGCCAGCAGCTTAGGCGTCGGTCGGGAGGACTCTGTCTTC.

The rearrangement uses TRBV19 and TRBJ2-4; D gene ambiguous. Germline loops: CDR1 LNHDA, CDR2 SQIVND (reference sequence). V gave up 5 bases and J gave up 6 bases, with 17 bases separating them. This CDR3 contains 15 residues. DNA of the CDR3: TGTGCCAGTAGTCCCAAGACCATTAACCGAAACATTCAGTACTTC. Residues: CASSPKTINRNIQYF. The whole variable domain, remainder taken from reference TRBV19 and TRBJ2-4, is DGGITQSPKYLFRKEGQNVTLSCEQNLNHDAMYWYRQDPGQGLRLIYYSQIVNDFQKGDIAEGYSVSREKKESFPLTVTSAQKNPTAFYLCASSPKTINRNIQYFGAGTRLSVL.